The clone carrying this T cell receptor (beta chain) appeared a single time. V shed 3 bases and J shed 1 base, with 10 bases lying between them. Germline V gene data show CDR1 as MNHEY and CDR2 as SMNVEV (reference sequence). CDR3 size: 14 residues. This specimen belongs to a study of T cells in tumors after PD-1 blockade. Tumor or blood genomic DNA was sequenced, with inputs of about 616 ng to 6,004 ng. Assay: immunoSEQ multiplex PCR; the TCRdb copy retains only in-frame clones and omits some. The sample contains some 2,000 clones, 55% to 75% of which appear only once. The TCR sequence derives from a human donor with basal cell carcinoma. The sample was tumor tissue, taken before anti-PD-1 treatment. V is TRBV27 and J is TRBJ2-7; no reliable D call. CDR3 sequence (DNA): TGTGCCAGCAGTTTGAAGGAAACTTCCTACGAGCAGTACTTC. Its translation: CASSLKETSYEQYF.